This entry lists 5 T cell receptor beta chains sequenced from one sample in a study of neurological immune-mediated disorders. TCRdb recomputed calls from the 5' RACE reads with MiXCR, one row per CDR3 protein. The repertoire holds tens of thousands of distinct CDR3 sequences, around 3.5% seen once, with approximately 7.1% in the top ten. Input material: PBMCs. All receptors come from a man aged 55 to 69 with multiple sclerosis.

This clonotype was observed many times. The genes are TRBV12-3 or TRBV12-4 and TRBJ1-4, with 7 bases aligning to TRBD1. CDR3 length equals 16 residues. V gave up 6 bases and J gave up 1 base; unmatched junction bases: 8. This CDR3 reads CASSPGGARTNEKLFF. CDR3 in DNA: TGTGCCAGCAGCCCAGGGGGGGCGAGAACTAATGAAAAACTGTTTTTT.

This clonotype was detected many times. This rearrangement joins TRBV6-5 to TRBJ2-6; no clear D. Trimming removed 6 bases at V and 0 bases at J, with 3 bases between. The germline CDR1 and CDR2 sequences are MNHEY and SVGAGI. The CDR3 has 13 amino acids. The chain's CDR3 is CASRVSGANVLTF. For the CDR3, the DNA is TGTGCCAGCAGGGTCTCTGGGGCCAACGTCCTGACTTTC.

This clonotype was observed many times. The V call is TRBV7-9, the J call TRBJ2-7; tentatively, D is TRBD2 (6 bases). CDR1 is SEHNR, CDR2 FQNEAQ, per germline (reference sequence). Between the trimmed V and J ends, which lost 5 bases and 7 bases, there was a span of 24 bases. The CDR3 consists of 16 residues. The CDR3 nucleotides read TGTGCCAGCAGCCGATCTGGAGGGCCCTTTCTAATGGAGCAGTACTTC. As protein: CASSRSGGPFLMEQYF.

The chain employs TRBV5-1 and TRBJ2-3, with TRBD2 matching over 12 bases. V was pared by 4 bases and J by 4 bases, with 10 bases of the junction left unmatched. Germline values: CDR1 SGHRS, CDR2 YFSETQ. This CDR3 is 17 amino acids long. CDR3 amino acids: CASSLKRLAGAPDTQYF. The DNA for the CDR3 is TGCGCCAGCAGCCTTAAGAGACTAGCGGGGGCCCCAGATACGCAGTATTTT.

On this clonotype: This may arise from a read error, as a much more abundant clone is one base away. This chain joins TRBV9 and TRBJ1-5; D ambiguous. Germline V CDR1 and CDR2: SGDLS, YYNGEE. The CDR3 contains 16 residues. This CDR3 reads CASSVSPDKGFEPQNF. The CDR3 region has the DNA TGTGCCAGCAGCGTTTCCCCAGACAAGGGATTTGAGCCCCAGAATTTT.